This TCR beta chain was obtained from a study of OX40 agonist ivuxolimab in advanced cancers. Assay used: immunoSEQ multiplex PCR; TCRdb lists only in-frame clones, some missing. The data hold 25,000 to 35,000 clones, with roughly four fifths observed a single time. Trimming removed 6 bases from V and 0 bases from J, with 9 bases in between. The CDR3 sequence is 13 residues long. CDR1 and CDR2 from the germline V gene are SGHRS and YFSETQ. The rearrangement links TRBV5-1 to TRBJ2-5; D is ambiguous. This TCR derives from an adult with an advanced solid tumor such as melanoma, head and neck, liver or kidney cancer. This sample comprised CD4+ or CD8+ T cells sorted from blood, obtained in a trial of the OX40 agonist ivuxolimab. CDR3 sequence: CASTTMYQETQYF. For the CDR3, the DNA is TGCGCCAGCACCACCATGTACCAAGAGACCCAGTACTTC. Combining the CDR3 with reference TRBV5-1 and TRBJ2-5 gives the whole variable domain KAGVTQTPRYLIKTRGQQVTLSCSPISGHRSVSWYQQTPGQGLQFLFEYFSETQRNKGNFPGRFSGRQFSNSRSEMNVSTLELGDSALYLCASTTMYQETQYFGPGTRLLVL.